This T cell receptor beta chain was sequenced for a study of cytomegalovirus exposure and HLA in healthy donors. Whole-study findings and limits: Most subjects had HLA-A and HLA-B alleles reportedly predicted accurately by TCR beta sequences. Roughly uniform sequencing depth across donors was assumed, possibly incorrectly. Researchers reported from a later analysis that most CMV-associated TCR beta chains appeared HLA-restricted.

Amplification used 60 Vbeta primers and 13 Jbeta primers. TCRdb's table, derived via immunoSEQ multiplex PCR, lists solely in-frame clones and lacks some. The table records 150,000 to 200,000 clones, approximately 80% of them present only once. The V gene end was trimmed by 4 bases and the J gene end by 7 bases; junction bases not matched to a gene: 7. Germline V gene data show CDR1 as SGHTS and CDR2 as YDEGEE. There are 15 residues in the CDR3. Comments on this clone: Its antigen is as yet unknown.

This chain connects TRBV5-8 to TRBJ1-6, with TRBD1 matching over 8 bases. The source material was PBMCs. This receptor was obtained from a woman between 45 and 60 years old in good health and CMV-seropositive. CDR3 coding DNA: TGTGCCAGCAGCCCACGACAGGGGAACAATTCACCCCTCCACTTT. Its translation: CASSPRQGNNSPLHF.